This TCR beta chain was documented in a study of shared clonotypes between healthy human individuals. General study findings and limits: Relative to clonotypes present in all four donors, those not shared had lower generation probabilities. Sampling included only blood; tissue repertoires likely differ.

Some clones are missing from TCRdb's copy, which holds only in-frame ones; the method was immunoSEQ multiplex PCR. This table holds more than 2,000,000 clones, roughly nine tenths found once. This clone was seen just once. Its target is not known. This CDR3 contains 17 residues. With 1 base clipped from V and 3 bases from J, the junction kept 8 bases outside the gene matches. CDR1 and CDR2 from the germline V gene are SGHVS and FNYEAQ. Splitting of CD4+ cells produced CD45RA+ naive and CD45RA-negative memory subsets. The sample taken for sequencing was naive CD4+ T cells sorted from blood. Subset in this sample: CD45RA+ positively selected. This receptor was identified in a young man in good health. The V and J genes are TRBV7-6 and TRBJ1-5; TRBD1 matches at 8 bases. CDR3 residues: CASSLGLRQGYNQPQHF. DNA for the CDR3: TGTGCCAGCAGCTTAGGCTTAAGACAGGGGTACAATCAGCCCCAGCATTTT.